This TCR beta chain was captured by sequencing in a study of CD8+CD57+ T cells in acquired aplastic anemia. Study-wide context: Roughly 3.2 ug was the average amount of DNA from sorted CD4+ and CD8+ cells. Healthy CD8+ samples averaged about 10 million reads. Regarding the study as a whole: Patients and controls were found to share fewer than 35 CD8+ CDR3 sequences. Levels of CD8+ Simpson's diversity were not significantly distinct in patients versus controls.

Concerning this clonotype itself: Antigen specificity is unknown.

TCR beta VDJ and CDR3 profiles were obtained from a genomic DNA template. TCRdb re-derived calls from the reads in MiXCR, one entry per CDR3 protein. The repertoire holds roughly 130,000 distinct CDR3 sequences, with 48% as singletons. The ends lost 4 bases at V and 2 bases at J; junction bases unmatched: 11. Germline V gene lookup returns CDR1 SGHRS and CDR2 YFSETQ. This CDR3 has 16 residues. Sequenced sample: sorted CD4+, CD8+, or CD8+CD57+ T cells (not recorded which) from PBMCs. The origin of this receptor is a human donor in good health, serving as a control. This chain uses TRBV5-1 with TRBJ2-7; 8 positions match TRBD1. The CDR3 loop is CASSRVHTGGPYEQYF. CDR3 nucleotides: TGCGCCAGCAGCCGAGTACATACAGGGGGACCCTACGAGCAGTACTTC. Drawing the rest from reference TRBV5-1 and TRBJ2-7, the complete variable domain is KAGVTQTPRYLIKTRGQQVTLSCSPISGHRSVSWYQQTPGQGLQFLFEYFSETQRNKGNFPGRFSGRQFSNSRSEMNVSTLELGDSALYLCASSRVHTGGPYEQYFGPGTRLTVT.